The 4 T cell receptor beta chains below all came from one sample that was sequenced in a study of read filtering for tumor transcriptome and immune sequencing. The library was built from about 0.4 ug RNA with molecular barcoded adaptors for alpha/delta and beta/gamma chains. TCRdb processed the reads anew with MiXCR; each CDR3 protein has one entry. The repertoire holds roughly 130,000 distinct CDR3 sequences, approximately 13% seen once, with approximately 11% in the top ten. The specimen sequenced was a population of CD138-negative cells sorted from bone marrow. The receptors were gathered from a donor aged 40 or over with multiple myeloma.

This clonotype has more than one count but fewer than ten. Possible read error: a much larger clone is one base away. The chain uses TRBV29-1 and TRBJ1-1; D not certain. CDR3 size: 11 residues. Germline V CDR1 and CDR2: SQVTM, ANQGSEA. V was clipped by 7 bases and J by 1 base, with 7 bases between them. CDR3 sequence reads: CSAYGNTEAFF. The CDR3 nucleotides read TGCAGCGCCTACGGGAACACTGAAGCTTTCTTT.

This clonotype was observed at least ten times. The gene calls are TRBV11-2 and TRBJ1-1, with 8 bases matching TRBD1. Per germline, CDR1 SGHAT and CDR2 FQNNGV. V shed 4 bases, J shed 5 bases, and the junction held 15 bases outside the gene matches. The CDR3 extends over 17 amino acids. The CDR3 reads CASSSRFRTGSRTEAFF. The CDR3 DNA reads TGTGCCAGCAGCTCCCGGTTTAGGACAGGGTCGCGGACTGAAGCTTTCTTT.

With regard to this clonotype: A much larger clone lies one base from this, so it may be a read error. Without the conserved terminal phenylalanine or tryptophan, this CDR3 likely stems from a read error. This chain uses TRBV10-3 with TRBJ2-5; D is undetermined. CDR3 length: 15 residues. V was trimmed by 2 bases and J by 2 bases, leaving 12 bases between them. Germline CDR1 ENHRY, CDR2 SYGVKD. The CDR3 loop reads CAISEQRRLQETQYS. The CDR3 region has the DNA TGTGCCATCAGTGAGCAGCGACGGTTGCAAGAGACCCAGTACTCC.

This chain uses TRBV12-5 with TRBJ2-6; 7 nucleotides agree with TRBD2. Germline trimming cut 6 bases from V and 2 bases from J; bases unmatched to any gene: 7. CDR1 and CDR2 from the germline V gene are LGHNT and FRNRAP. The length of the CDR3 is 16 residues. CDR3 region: CASGPGGMAGANVLTF. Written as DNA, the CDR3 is TGTGCTAGTGGCCCCGGGGGGATGGCTGGGGCCAACGTCCTGACTTTC.